Listed below are T cell receptor beta chains from one sample, sequenced in a study of regulatory T cells in long-lasting Graves disease. Using its own MiXCR run on the multiplex PCR reads, TCRdb lists one record per CDR3 protein. The sample includes about 440,000 distinct CDR3 sequences, just under 15% of them seen just once. This sample also belongs to another study, concerning T cells in Graves' hyperthyroidism and ophthalmopathy.

The source was peripheral blood mononuclear cells (PBMCs), collected at new diagnosis, from a patient treated with antithyroid drugs. The receptor set was obtained from a woman aged 30 to 39 with Graves disease. Both conserved end residues are part of each CDR3. The D gene is left open where the match is weak. Clone size is not always given. Where it is, it says once, few, many or a class for expanded clones.

J: TRBJ2-7
D: TRBD2
V: TRBV30
size: many
CDR3: CAWSPGGEQYF
DNA: TGTGCCTGGAGTCCGGGGGGCGAGCAGTACTTC

J: TRBJ2-6
D: .
V: TRBV10-1
size: .
CDR3: CASSESSGPGANVLTF
DNA: TGCGCCAGCAGTGAGTCTAGTGGGCCTGGGGCCAACGTCCTGACTTTC

J: TRBJ1-5
D: .
V: TRBV2
size: .
CDR3: CASSRPGNPEFQPQHF
DNA: TGTGCCAGCAGCCGCCCTGGGAACCCGGAATTTCAGCCCCAGCATTTT

J: TRBJ2-1
D: .
V: TRBV24-1
size: .
CDR3: CATSKRTGVSGIYNEQFF
DNA: TGTGCCACCAGTAAAAGGACAGGGGTTAGCGGGATCTACAATGAGCAGTTCTTC

J: TRBJ2-5
D: .
V: TRBV28
size: many
CDR3: CASSFAAGRAQYF
DNA: TGTGCCAGCAGTTTCGCCGCCGGAAGGGCCCAGTACTTC

J: TRBJ2-2
D: .
V: TRBV11-2
size: .
CDR3: CASTPGRTDTGELFF
DNA: TGTGCCAGCACCCCGGGGCGGACCGACACCGGGGAGCTGTTTTTT

J: TRBJ2-2
D: .
V: TRBV5-1
size: .
CDR3: CASSLVGALHTGELFF
DNA: TGCGCCAGCAGCCTGGTAGGAGCGCTTCACACCGGGGAGCTGTTTTTT

J: TRBJ2-1
D: TRBD2
V: TRBV13
size: few
CDR3: CASSPPSGSSYNEQFF
DNA: TGTGCCAGCAGCCCGCCTAGCGGAAGCTCCTACAATGAGCAGTTCTTC

J: TRBJ1-1
D: TRBD1
V: TRBV19
size: .
CDR3: CASSMTGGMNTEAFF
DNA: TGTGCCAGTAGTATGACAGGGGGCATGAACACTGAAGCTTTCTTT

J: TRBJ2-2
D: .
V: TRBV20-1
size: few
CDR3: CSGLAESAGELFF
DNA: TGCAGCGGCCTGGCAGAATCCGCCGGGGAGCTGTTTTTT

J: TRBJ1-5
D: .
V: TRBV2
size: many
CDR3: CASSEGRTGGNQPQHF
DNA: TGTGCCAGCAGTGAAGGACGGACGGGTGGCAATCAGCCCCAGCATTTT

J: TRBJ2-1
D: .
V: TRBV28
size: many
CDR3: CASSPFSGSTYNEQFF
DNA: TGTGCCAGCAGTCCGTTCTCGGGGTCGACCTACAATGAGCAGTTCTTC

J: TRBJ2-1
D: .
V: TRBV11-2
size: .
CDR3: CASSSGTQYNEQFF
DNA: TGTGCCAGCAGCTCCGGGACACAGTACAATGAGCAGTTCTTC

J: TRBJ2-1
D: .
V: TRBV10-1
size: few
CDR3: CASSDWGSEQFF
DNA: TGCGCCAGCAGTGATTGGGGCAGTGAGCAGTTCTTC

J: TRBJ2-1
D: .
V: TRBV11-2
size: .
CDR3: CASSFRRDTYNEQFF
DNA: TGTGCCAGCAGCTTCCGGCGGGACACCTACAATGAGCAGTTCTTC

J: TRBJ2-2
D: TRBD1
V: TRBV2
size: .
CDR3: CASFIWNRGLSGELFF
DNA: TGTGCCAGTTTTATCTGGAACAGGGGGCTGAGCGGGGAGCTGTTTTTT

J: TRBJ2-1
D: TRBD2
V: TRBV4-1
size: few
CDR3: CASSQGASGSTSYNEQFF
DNA: TGCGCCAGCAGCCAAGGAGCTAGCGGGAGTACGTCCTACAATGAGCAGTTCTTC

J: TRBJ2-1
D: .
V: TRBV5-1
size: .
CDR3: CASSSGGVGDEQFF
DNA: TGCGCCAGCAGCTCTGGGGGAGTTGGGGATGAGCAGTTCTTC

J: TRBJ2-7
D: TRBD1
V: TRBV5-6
size: .
CDR3: CASSLTGAPVEQYF
DNA: TGTGCCAGCAGCTTGACAGGGGCCCCTGTCGAGCAGTACTTC

J: TRBJ1-5
D: .
V: TRBV15
size: many
CDR3: CATSRDRGSSRNQPQHF
DNA: TGTGCCACCAGCAGAGATCGTGGCAGCTCCCGGAATCAGCCCCAGCATTTT

J: TRBJ2-7
D: .
V: TRBV11-2
size: many
CDR3: CASSFSMAGRSYEQYF
DNA: TGTGCCAGCAGCTTCAGTATGGCGGGACGCTCCTACGAGCAGTACTTC

J: TRBJ1-4
D: .
V: TRBV30
size: many
CDR3: CAWSVTGQFGKLFF
DNA: TGTGCCTGGAGTGTTACGGGGCAGTTCGGAAAACTGTTTTTT

J: TRBJ2-4
D: .
V: TRBV6-5
size: few
CDR3: CASSYQRLGESKNIQYF
DNA: TGTGCCAGCAGTTACCAACGCCTCGGAGAGTCCAAAAACATTCAGTACTTC

J: TRBJ1-1
D: .
V: TRBV18
size: many
CDR3: CASSPSEGGTEAFF
DNA: TGTGCCAGCTCACCATCGGAAGGAGGCACTGAAGCTTTCTTT

J: TRBJ2-3
D: .
V: TRBV5-1
size: many
CDR3: CASSPDGDTQYF
DNA: TGCGCCAGCAGCCCGGACGGAGATACGCAGTATTTT

J: TRBJ1-2
D: .
V: TRBV15
size: .
CDR3: CATSREGLPGQGDYVGYTF
DNA: TGTGCCACCAGCAGAGAAGGTTTGCCCGGGCAGGGTGACTATGTTGGCTACACCTTC

J: TRBJ2-1
D: TRBD2
V: TRBV5-1
size: many
CDR3: CASSLGLAGMGDEQFF
DNA: TGCGCCAGCAGCTTGGGACTAGCGGGGATGGGCGATGAGCAGTTCTTC

J: TRBJ2-1
D: .
V: TRBV6-2/TRBV6-3
size: many
CDR3: CASTTGSGYNEQFF
DNA: TGTGCCAGCACCACAGGGAGCGGCTACAATGAGCAGTTCTTC

J: TRBJ2-5
D: TRBD2
V: TRBV6-5
size: many
CDR3: CASSYAGDQETQYF
DNA: TGTGCCAGCAGTTACGCGGGGGACCAAGAGACCCAGTACTTC

J: TRBJ1-5
D: .
V: TRBV2
size: many
CDR3: CASTGGGNQPQHF
DNA: TGTGCCAGCACGGGTGGCGGCAATCAGCCCCAGCATTTT

J: TRBJ2-5
D: TRBD2
V: TRBV11-3
size: many
CDR3: CASSGRTSGGQETQYF
DNA: TGTGCCAGCAGCGGACGGACTAGCGGGGGGCAAGAGACCCAGTACTTC

J: TRBJ1-1
D: TRBD1
V: TRBV14
size: many
CDR3: CASSGDRATEAFF
DNA: TGTGCCAGCAGCGGAGACAGGGCCACTGAAGCTTTCTTT

J: TRBJ2-7
D: .
V: TRBV6-5
size: many
CDR3: CASSYDPLSTYEQYF
DNA: TGTGCCAGCAGTTACGATCCCCTTTCTACCTACGAGCAGTACTTC

J: TRBJ2-7
D: TRBD2
V: TRBV7-2
size: many
CDR3: CASSSSGRNEQYF
DNA: TGTGCCAGCAGCTCTAGCGGGAGGAACGAGCAGTACTTC

J: TRBJ2-3
D: .
V: TRBV29-1
size: many
CDR3: CGTASTDTQYF
DNA: TGCGGTACGGCCAGCACAGATACGCAGTATTTT

J: TRBJ1-5
D: .
V: TRBV2
size: many
CDR3: CASSDAGRSNQPQHF
DNA: TGTGCCAGCAGTGACGCGGGGCGGAGCAATCAGCCCCAGCATTTT

J: TRBJ2-7
D: .
V: TRBV10-3
size: few
CDR3: CAISGGGRVAYEQYF
DNA: TGTGCCATCAGTGGGGGGGGCAGGGTGGCTTACGAGCAGTACTTC

J: TRBJ1-4
D: .
V: TRBV5-6
size: .
CDR3: CASSLGIAVANEKLFF
DNA: TGTGCCAGCAGCTTGGGAATCGCCGTGGCTAATGAAAAACTGTTTTTT

J: TRBJ1-1
D: .
V: TRBV3-1
size: many
CDR3: CASSHGQLNTEAFF
DNA: TGTGCCAGCAGCCACGGACAGTTGAACACTGAAGCTTTCTTT

J: TRBJ1-1
D: .
V: TRBV20-1
size: many
CDR3: CRGGRNTEAFF
DNA: TGCAGGGGGGGACGAAACACTGAAGCTTTCTTT

J: TRBJ2-7
D: .
V: TRBV12-3/TRBV12-4
size: .
CDR3: CASSLSGDYYEQYF
DNA: TGTGCCAGCAGTTTGTCAGGGGACTACTACGAGCAGTACTTC

J: TRBJ1-1
D: .
V: TRBV28
size: .
CDR3: CASSPTDRLNTEAFF
DNA: TGTGCCAGCAGTCCCACGGACAGATTGAACACTGAAGCTTTCTTT

J: TRBJ2-7
D: .
V: TRBV28
size: many
CDR3: CASSLAPDSSYEQYF
DNA: TGTGCCAGCAGTTTAGCCCCGGACAGCTCCTACGAGCAGTACTTC

J: TRBJ1-1
D: TRBD1
V: TRBV20-1
size: many
CDR3: CSASRGQLNTEAFF
DNA: TGCAGTGCTAGCAGGGGACAGCTCAACACTGAAGCTTTCTTT

J: TRBJ2-3
D: TRBD1
V: TRBV6-1
size: many
CDR3: CATFPPQGADTQYF
DNA: TGTGCCACCTTTCCCCCTCAGGGGGCAGATACGCAGTATTTT

J: TRBJ1-5
D: .
V: TRBV4-1
size: .
CDR3: CASSQERFNQPQHF
DNA: TGCGCCAGCAGCCAAGAACGGTTCAATCAGCCCCAGCATTTT

J: TRBJ2-7
D: .
V: TRBV7-3
size: .
CDR3: CASSWGTLGEQYF
DNA: TGTGCCAGCAGCTGGGGGACCCTGGGTGAGCAGTACTTC

J: TRBJ2-1
D: TRBD2
V: TRBV4-1
size: many
CDR3: CASSLGRLAGGPKNNEQFF
DNA: TGCGCCAGCAGCCTGGGGCGACTAGCGGGAGGGCCGAAAAACAATGAGCAGTTCTTC